Listed here are 13 T cell receptor beta chains from one sample, sequenced in a study of T cell responses to AZD1222 COVID-19 vaccine. The repertoire was sequenced with immunoSEQ multiplex PCR; TCRdb's copy has only in-frame clones and lacks some. The data contain 150,000 or so clones, 90% to 95% of them seen just once; the ten biggest clones take up about 4.6%. The sequencing here drew on peripheral blood, taken on day 0 of AZD1222 vaccination. The receptors here all came from an adult in good health.

J is TRBJ1-3 and V is TRBV7-2; D is unclear. V lost 4 bases and J 8 bases, leaving 12 bases between the germline ends. The CDR3 totals 13 residues. The V gene's germline CDR1 is SGHTA and CDR2 FQGNSA. CDR3 sequence reads: CASSSGGWDTIYF. The CDR3 nucleotides are TGTGCCAGCAGCTCCGGCGGGTGGGACACCATATATTTT.

The V gene is TRBV6-2 or TRBV6-3, the J gene TRBJ2-3; D possibly uses TRBD1 or TRBD2 (5 bases each). Germline CDR1 and CDR2: MNHEY and SVGEGT. Trimming removed 5 bases from V and 8 bases from J, with 11 bases in between. CDR3 length: 12 residues. CDR3 sequence (DNA): TGTGCCAGCAGTAATCCCGGGACTACGCAGTATTTT. Its translation is CASSNPGTTQYF.

The rearrangement joins TRBV28 to TRBJ1-2, with TRBD1 identical over 7 bases. In germline, CDR1 is MDHEN, CDR2 SYDVKM. The ends lost 4 bases at V and 5 bases at J; junction bases unmatched: 7. The CDR3 loop spans 14 amino acids. The CDR3 coding sequence is TGTGCCAGCAGTTCGGGACAGAGCTTTTATGGCTACACCTTC. It translates to CASSSGQSFYGYTF.

J is TRBJ1-5 and V is TRBV28; 9 nucleotides match TRBD1. With V trimmed by 4 bases and J by 6 bases, 13 bases remained unmatched. This CDR3 comprises 17 residues. The germline V gene has CDR1 MDHEN and CDR2 SYDVKM. The CDR3 is CASSSLSGTGSTQPQHF. Here the CDR3 DNA reads TGTGCCAGCAGTTCTCTATCTGGGACAGGGTCTACTCAGCCCCAGCATTTT. The full variable domain, with the rest looked up from reference TRBV28 and TRBJ1-5, is DVKVTQSSRYLVKRTGEKVFLECVQDMDHENMFWYRQDPGLGLRLIYFSYDVKMKEKGDIPEGYSVSREKKERFSLILESASTNQTSMYLCASSSLSGTGSTQPQHFGDGTRLSIL.

The chain recombines TRBV4-2 with TRBJ2-2; TRBD2 agrees at 12 bases. Trimming cost V 2 bases and J 6 bases; bases outside gene matches: 7. The V gene's germline CDR1 is LGHNA and CDR2 YNFKEQ. CDR3 size: 17 residues. The CDR3 DNA reads TGTGCCAGCAGCCAACCTGGACTAGCGGGAAAGTCCGGGGAGCTGTTTTTT. Translating it yields CASSQPGLAGKSGELFF.

This clone was found a few times. The CDR3, as DNA: TGTGCCAGTATGAATACAAGGGAGCTGTTTTTT. Amino acids: CASMNTRELFF. The rearrangement uses TRBV19 and TRBJ2-2; D not certain. Between the trimmed V and J ends, which lost 7 bases and 9 bases, there was a span of 9 bases. The CDR3 is 11 residues long. From germline, CDR1 is LNHDA and CDR2 SQIVND (reference sequence).

The CDR3 nucleotides read TGTGCCAGCAGCTTGTACTATATCTCTGGAAACACCATATATTTT. It is translated as CASSLYYISGNTIYF. This chain connects TRBV5-8 to TRBJ1-3; D gene ambiguous. Germline V gene lookup returns CDR1 SGHTS and CDR2 YDEGEE. The V end was cut by 1 base, the J end by 0 bases, with 8 bases between. This CDR3 has 15 residues.

V gene TRBV10-1 combines with J gene TRBJ2-7; tentatively, D is TRBD2 (6 bases). Germline V CDR1 and CDR2: WNHNN, SYGVQD (reference sequence). The ends were cut back, 8 bases at V and 3 bases at J, with 23 bases in the middle. CDR3 size: 16 residues. As DNA, the CDR3 is TGCGCCAGCCGCAGGAAGAGGGGACTCCGGATCTACGAGCAGTACTTC. It encodes CASRRKRGLRIYEQYF.

This sequence joins TRBV20-1 and TRBJ2-7; D uncertain. The germline V gene has CDR1 DFQATT and CDR2 SNEGSKA (reference sequence). The CDR3 extends over 13 amino acids. Trimming removed 3 bases at V and 2 bases at J, with 11 bases between. The CDR3 nucleotides read TGCAGTGCTAGTCGTTCGGAGACCTACGAGCAGTACTTC. Residues: CSASRSETYEQYF.

The rearrangement joins TRBV9 to TRBJ2-5; possible D gene TRBD2, 5 bases. Per germline, CDR1 SGDLS and CDR2 YYNGEE. Trimming stripped 0 bases from V and 2 bases from J, with 11 bases between. The CDR3 runs to 15 residues. The CDR3 DNA sequence: TGTGCCAGCAGCGTAGGACACGGGGTTCAAGAGACCCAGTACTTC. This sequence encodes CASSVGHGVQETQYF.

The rearrangement uses TRBV24-1 and TRBJ2-2; a weak D match, TRBD2 (6 bases). Germline CDR1 and CDR2: KGHDR and SFDVKD. CDR3 length equals 14 residues. V lost 1 base to trimming and J lost 6 bases, with 8 bases between them. CDR3 region: CATSDFGGSGELFF. CDR3 DNA: TGTGCCACCAGTGATTTTGGGGGGTCCGGGGAGCTGTTTTTT.

CDR3 in DNA: TGCGCCAGGGCGGCCCAGCATTTT. Its protein is CARAAQHF. This sequence joins TRBV23-1 and TRBJ1-5; D not certain. TRBV23-1 is filed as an ORF, its function uncertain. This CDR3 comprises 8 residues. Trimming cost V 9 bases and J 11 bases, with 5 bases left between them.

The chain recombines TRBV7-2 with TRBJ2-3; perhaps TRBD1 as D (6 bases). The CDR3 is 14 amino acids. Germline loops: CDR1 SGHTA, CDR2 FQGNSA. With 4 bases removed from V and 1 base from J, the gap between germline ends came to 9 bases. The CDR3 protein is CASSSRQGTDTQYF. The DNA of the CDR3 is TGTGCCAGCAGCTCCCGACAGGGCACAGATACGCAGTATTTT.